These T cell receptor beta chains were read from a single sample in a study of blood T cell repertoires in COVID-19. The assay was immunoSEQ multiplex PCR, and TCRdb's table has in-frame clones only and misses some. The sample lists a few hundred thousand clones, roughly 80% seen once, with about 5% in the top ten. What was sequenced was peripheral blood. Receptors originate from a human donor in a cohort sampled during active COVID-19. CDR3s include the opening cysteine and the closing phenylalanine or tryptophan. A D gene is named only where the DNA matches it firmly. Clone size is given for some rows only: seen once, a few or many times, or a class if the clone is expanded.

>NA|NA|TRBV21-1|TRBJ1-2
TGTGCCAGCAGCAAAGCCTCCCGGACAGGAGAAGGCTATGGCTACACCTTC
CASSKASRTGEGYGYTF
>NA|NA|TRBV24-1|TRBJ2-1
TGTGCCACCAGAGATACAGGGTCCGACAATGAGCAGTTCTTC
CATRDTGSDNEQFF
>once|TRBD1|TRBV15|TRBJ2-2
TGTGCCACCAGCAGAGGCGGACAGGGGCGGAGCGGGGAGCTGTTTTTT
CATSRGGQGRSGELFF
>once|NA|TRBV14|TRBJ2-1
TGTGCCAGCAGCCAAGCAGTTGAGCAGTTCTTC
CASSQAVEQFF
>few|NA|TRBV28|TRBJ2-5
TGTGCCAGCAGTCACCCCCAGGCAGGGACCCAGTACTTC
CASSHPQAGTQYF
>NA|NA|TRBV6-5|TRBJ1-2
TGTGCCAGCAGTTTTACCGGGACTGTGCCTGTTATTACCTTC
CASSFTGTVPVITF
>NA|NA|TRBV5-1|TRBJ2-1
TGCGCCAGCAGCTTGGCCTTCTCTGAGCAGTTCTTC
CASSLAFSEQFF
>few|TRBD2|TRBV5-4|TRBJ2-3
TGTGCCAGCAGCTTGGCCCTAGCGGGGCGCACAGATACGCAGTATTTT
CASSLALAGRTDTQYF
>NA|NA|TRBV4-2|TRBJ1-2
TGTGCCAGCAGCCAAACAGAGAACTATGGCTACACCTTC
CASSQTENYGYTF
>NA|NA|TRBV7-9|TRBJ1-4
TGTGCCAGCAGCCTGAAATCGGGGGGTAATGAAAAACTGTTTTTT
CASSLKSGGNEKLFF
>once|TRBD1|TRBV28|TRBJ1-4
TGTGCCAGCAGGGTGGACAGGGCATCATCGCAACTGTTTTTT
CASRVDRASSQLFF
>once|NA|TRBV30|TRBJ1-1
TGTGCCTGGAGTGCGGGAAAGACTGAAGCTTTCTTT
CAWSAGKTEAFF
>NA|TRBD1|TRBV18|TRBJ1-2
TGTGCCAGCTCACTCGGGACAGATTGGTCGGGTGGCTACACCTTC
CASSLGTDWSGGYTF
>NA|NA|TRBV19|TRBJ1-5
TGTGCCAGTAGTATTGTGGGGGGGAATCAGCCCCAGCATTTT
CASSIVGGNQPQHF
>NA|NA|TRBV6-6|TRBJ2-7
TGTGCCAGCAGGATGGGGGCAGGTCCGTACGAGCAGTACTTC
CASRMGAGPYEQYF
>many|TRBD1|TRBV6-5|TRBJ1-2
TGTGCCAGCACCGCAGGGGGCGAACGTGGCTACACCTTC
CASTAGGERGYTF
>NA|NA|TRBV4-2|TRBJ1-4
TGTGCCAGCAGCCAAGATCTTACGGGAAATGAAAAACTGTTTTTT
CASSQDLTGNEKLFF
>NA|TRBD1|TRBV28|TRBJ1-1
TGTGCCAGCAGTTTAACCGGGACAGCCATGAACACTGAAGCTTTCTTT
CASSLTGTAMNTEAFF
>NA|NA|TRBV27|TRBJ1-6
TGTGCCAGCAGCCGTTCCGGGACAAATAATTCACCCCTCCACTTT
CASSRSGTNNSPLHF
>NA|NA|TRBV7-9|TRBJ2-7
TGTGCCAGCAGCTTAGGGGCCCAAATGACACTGCAGTACTTC
CASSLGAQMTLQYF